Following are 21 T cell receptor beta chains from one sample sequenced in a study of blood T cell repertoires in COVID-19 (dated by TCRdb to about 2020). The library was made by the immunoSEQ multiplex PCR assay. TCRdb took over this immuneACCESS table, retaining in-frame rearrangements with V and J assigned. Such tables are incomplete; in checked studies, under half of the missing clones stem from an unresolved V gene, and the remainder is unexplained. This sample is represented by more than 150,000 clones; roughly 79% of them were singletons. The top ten hold approximately 12% of the sample. The sequenced sample consisted of peripheral blood. The receptors were sampled from an elderly woman with COVID-19, enrolled during active disease.

V gene TRBV5-6 combines with J gene TRBJ2-1; a weak D match, TRBD2 (5 bases). There are 15 residues in the CDR3. Trimming pared 2 bases from V and 6 bases from J, leaving 15 bases between. Per the germline V gene, CDR1 is SGHDT and CDR2 is YYEEEE. As DNA, the CDR3 is TGTGCCAGCAGCTTTTTTCGGGGAGCTGGCAATGAGCAGTTCTTC. Protein sequence: CASSFFRGAGNEQFF. The whole variable domain, remainder taken from reference TRBV5-6 and TRBJ2-1, is DAGVTQSPTHLIKTRGQQVTLRCSPKSGHDTVSWYQQALGQGPQFIFQYYEEEERQRGNFPDRFSGHQFPNYSSELNVNALLLGDSALYLCASSFFRGAGNEQFFGPGTRLTVL.

The V call is TRBV5-1, the J call TRBJ2-3, with 8 bases lining up with TRBD2. CDR1 and CDR2 from the germline V gene are SGHRS and YFSETQ. There are 15 residues in the CDR3. V was clipped by 0 bases and J by 2 bases; unmatched bases: 2. CDR3 DNA sequence: TGCGCCAGCAGCTTGGCGGGAGGGATCACAGATACGCAGTATTTT. This translates into CASSLAGGITDTQYF.

CDR3 sequence (DNA): TGTGCCAGCAGCAAAGCCCGATGGACTAGCGGGGGATCCTCCTTAAGCTACGAGCAGTACTTC. Translated, it gives CASSKARWTSGGSSLSYEQYF. This chain connects TRBV21-1 to TRBJ2-7; the D call in the table, TRBD2, was not verified against the DNA. TRBV21-1 is a known pseudogene. This CDR3 contains 21 residues.

The rearrangement joins TRBV4-1 to TRBJ1-3, with TRBD1 identical over 8 bases. Germline V gene data show CDR1 as MGHRA and CDR2 as YSYEKL. The CDR3 is 14 amino acids. J was trimmed by 2 bases and V by 5 bases; bases with no gene match: 2. CDR3 sequence: CASSEQGAGNTIYF. As DNA, the CDR3 is TGCGCCAGCAGCGAACAGGGGGCTGGAAACACCATATATTTT.

The CDR3: CASSYGQGDTEAFF. In DNA form, the CDR3 reads TGTGCCAGCAGTTACGGCCAGGGGGACACTGAAGCTTTCTTT. V gene TRBV6-5 combines with J gene TRBJ1-1, with TRBD1 matching over 7 bases. From germline, CDR1 is MNHEY and CDR2 SVGAGI. V lost 2 bases to trimming and J lost 3 bases; unmatched junction nucleotides: 3. This CDR3 spans 14 amino acids.

The V call is TRBV19, the J call TRBJ1-3; the D is unclear. This CDR3 spans 16 amino acids. CDR1 and CDR2 (germline): LNHDA, SQIVND (reference sequence). V lost 7 bases to trimming and J lost 1 base, with 17 bases between them. The DNA for the CDR3 is TGTGCCAGTACCATAGGGAGGGAAGGATCTGGAAACACCATATATTTT. Residues: CASTIGREGSGNTIYF.

This clone is a singleton in its sample. The chain joins TRBV18 to TRBJ2-1; D is unresolved. Germline V gives CDR1 KGHSH, CDR2 LQKENI. V shed 1 base and J shed 7 bases, with 8 bases lying between them. The CDR3 is made up of 13 amino acids. CDR3 region: CASSPRQVNEQFF. CDR3 bases: TGTGCCAGCTCACCACGGCAGGTAAATGAGCAGTTCTTC.

The J gene is TRBJ1-1, the V gene TRBV6-5, with D maybe TRBD1 (6 bases). The CDR3 has 15 amino acids. The V end was cut by 8 bases, the J end by 3 bases, with 19 bases between. In germline, CDR1 is MNHEY, CDR2 SVGAGI. CDR3 protein: CASRSFFYRDTEAFF. The CDR3 nucleotides are TGTGCCAGCCGCTCATTTTTCTACAGGGACACTGAAGCTTTCTTT.

CDR3 sequence (DNA): TGCGCCAGCAGCCAAGCGGGAGGAGTCACTGAAGCTTTCTTT. Amino acid sequence: CASSQAGGVTEAFF. This sequence joins TRBV4-3 and TRBJ1-1; no clear D gene. Between the trimmed V and J ends, which lost 1 base and 4 bases, there was a span of 10 bases. In germline, CDR1 is LGHNA, CDR2 YSLEER. The CDR3 loop spans 14 amino acids.

V is TRBV11-2 and J is TRBJ2-2; TRBD2 is a possible D gene (6 bases). CDR3 length equals 14 residues. CDR1 SGHAT and CDR2 FQNNGV come from the germline V gene. Trimming took off 7 bases at V and 1 base at J, with 10 bases between the two ends. The chain's CDR3 is CASTPGRNTGELFF. CDR3 in DNA: TGTGCCAGCACCCCCGGGAGGAACACCGGGGAGCTGTTTTTT.

V usage is TRBV29-1 and J usage is TRBJ1-1; weak D call: TRBD1 (5 bases). Trimming shortened V by 3 bases and J by 1 base, and 9 bases separated the two germline ends. CDR1 is SQVTM, CDR2 ANQGSEA, per germline. The CDR3 is made up of 13 amino acids. DNA for the CDR3: TGCAGCGTTGAGGTACAGGCGAACACTGAAGCTTTCTTT. Its translation is CSVEVQANTEAFF. Full variable domain (outside the CDR3, taken from reference TRBV29-1 and TRBJ1-1): SAVISQKPSRDICQRGTSLTIQCQVDSQVTMMFWYRQQPGQSLTLIATANQGSEATYESGFVIDKFPISRPNLTFSTLTVSNMSPEDSSIYLCSVEVQANTEAFFGQGTRLTVV.

This chain joins TRBV5-4 and TRBJ2-1, with D tentatively TRBD2 (6 bases). CDR1 is SGHNT and CDR2 is YYREEE in the germline V gene (reference sequence). Deletions cut 1 base from V and 0 bases from J, with 11 bases between. CDR3 length equals 16 residues. CDR3 sequence: CASSLRRGSSYNEQFF. For the CDR3, the DNA is TGTGCCAGCAGCTTGAGGCGGGGAAGCTCCTACAATGAGCAGTTCTTC.

CDR3 bases: TGTGCCAGCGGATCGGGGGGCCGAGAGACCCAGTACTTC. Translated, it gives CASGSGGRETQYF. The gene calls are TRBV6-5 and TRBJ2-5, with a possible D match to TRBD2 (7 bases). Germline V gene data show CDR1 as MNHEY and CDR2 as SVGAGI. The ends were cut back, 8 bases at V and 4 bases at J, with 14 bases in the middle. The CDR3 length is 13 residues.

The DNA for the CDR3 is TGTGCCACCAGTGAGGGTCCTAGTCAGCCCCAGCATTTT. It specifies CATSEGPSQPQHF. The V gene is TRBV24-1, the J gene TRBJ1-5, with no clear D. Germline V gene data show CDR1 as KGHDR and CDR2 as SFDVKD. The ends were cut back, 4 bases at V and 6 bases at J, with 9 bases in the middle. The CDR3 sequence is 13 residues long.

V and J are TRBV3-1 (or the pseudogene TRBV3-2) and TRBJ2-3; 13 bases map to TRBD2. The CDR3 is made up of 13 amino acids. Germline assignment: CDR1 LGHDT and CDR2 YNNKEL (reference sequence). The junction had 3 bases not matched to a gene; V was cut back by 1 base and J by 14 bases. CDR3 DNA: TGTGCCAGCAGCCAAGTGGGACTAGCGGGGCTGTATTTT. Translating it yields CASSQVGLAGLYF.

The V gene is TRBV5-1, the J gene TRBJ2-7; no clear D. There are 14 residues in the CDR3. Looked up from germline, CDR1 is SGHRS and CDR2 is YFSETQ. V was trimmed by 0 bases and J by 2 bases, leaving 9 bases between them. As DNA, the CDR3 is TGCGCCAGCAGCTTGGTAGGCAGGACCTACGAGCAGTACTTC. It translates to CASSLVGRTYEQYF. Complete variable domain (other parts from reference TRBV5-1 and TRBJ2-7): KAGVTQTPRYLIKTRGQQVTLSCSPISGHRSVSWYQQTPGQGLQFLFEYFSETQRNKGNFPGRFSGRQFSNSRSEMNVSTLELGDSALYLCASSLVGRTYEQYFGPGTRLTVT.

The chain is built from TRBV6-5 and TRBJ2-5; D perhaps matches TRBD2 (7 bases). Germline lookup yields CDR1 MNHEY and CDR2 SVGAGI. CDR3 length: 14 residues. V lost 2 bases and J lost 2, with 9 bases in between. The CDR3 spells CASSYAGAQETQYF. CDR3 coding DNA: TGTGCCAGCAGTTACGCGGGGGCTCAAGAGACCCAGTACTTC.

V is TRBV4-1 and J is TRBJ2-7; TRBD1 is a possible D gene (6 bases). V lost 2 bases and J lost 0, with 17 bases in between. The CDR3 has 17 residues. Germline V lookup: CDR1 MGHRA, CDR2 YSYEKL. The CDR3 spells CASSQTHRVAGSYEQYF. The CDR3 DNA sequence: TGCGCCAGCAGCCAAACCCACAGGGTTGCAGGCTCCTACGAGCAGTACTTC.

This clone has only a few counts. The V and J genes are TRBV6-2 or TRBV6-3 and TRBJ2-7, with TRBD2 matching over 10 bases. V trimming: 4 bases; J trimming: 6 bases; junction bases outside the gene matches: 3. Germline CDR1 is MNHEY and CDR2 is SVGEGT. The length of the CDR3 is 13 residues. The CDR3 nucleotides are TGTGCCAGCAGTTCGGGACTAGCGCCCGAGCAGTACTTC. This gives the protein CASSSGLAPEQYF.

The chain links TRBV29-1 to TRBJ1-2, with 8 bases fitting TRBD1. The J segment lost 8 bases and the V segment lost 3 bases, leaving 5 bases of the junction unmatched. Germline CDR1 and CDR2: SQVTM and ANQGSEA. This CDR3 is 12 amino acids long. CDR3 coding DNA: TGCAGCGTTGATAGGACAGGGTGGGGCTACACCTTC. It translates to CSVDRTGWGYTF.

This clone appeared once. The chain recombines TRBV28 with TRBJ1-5; D ambiguous. Germline V CDR1 and CDR2: MDHEN, SYDVKM. The CDR3 runs 15 residues. The V end lost 4 bases, the J end lost 0 bases, and 10 bases lay between the germline ends. The chain's CDR3 is CASSSSIDSNQPQHF. In nucleotides, the CDR3 is TGTGCCAGCAGTTCCTCAATAGATAGCAATCAGCCCCAGCATTTT.